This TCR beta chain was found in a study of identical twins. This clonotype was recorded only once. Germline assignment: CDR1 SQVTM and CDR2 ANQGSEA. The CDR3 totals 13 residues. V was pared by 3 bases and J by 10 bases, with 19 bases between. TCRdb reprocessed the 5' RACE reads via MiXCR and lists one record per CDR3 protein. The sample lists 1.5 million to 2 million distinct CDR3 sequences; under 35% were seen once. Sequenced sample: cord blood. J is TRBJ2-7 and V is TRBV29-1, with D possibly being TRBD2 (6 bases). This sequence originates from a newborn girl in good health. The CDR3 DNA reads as TGCAGCGTTGATGGGAGGCAGGGAGAGGCCCAGTACTTC. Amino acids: CSVDGRQGEAQYF.